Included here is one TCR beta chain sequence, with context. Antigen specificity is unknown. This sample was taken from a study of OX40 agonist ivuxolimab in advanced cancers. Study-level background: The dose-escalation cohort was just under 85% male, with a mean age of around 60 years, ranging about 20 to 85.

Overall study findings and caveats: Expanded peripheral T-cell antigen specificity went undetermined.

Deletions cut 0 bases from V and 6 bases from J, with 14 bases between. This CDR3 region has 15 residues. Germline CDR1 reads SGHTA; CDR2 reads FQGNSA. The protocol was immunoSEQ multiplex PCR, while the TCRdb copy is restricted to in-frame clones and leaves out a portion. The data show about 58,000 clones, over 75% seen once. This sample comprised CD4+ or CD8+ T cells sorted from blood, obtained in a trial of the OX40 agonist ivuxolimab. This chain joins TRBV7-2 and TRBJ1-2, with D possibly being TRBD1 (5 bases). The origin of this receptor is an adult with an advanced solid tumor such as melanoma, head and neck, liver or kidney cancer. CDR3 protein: CASSLAGQGANGYTF. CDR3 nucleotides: TGTGCCAGCAGCTTAGCGGGGCAGGGTGCTAATGGCTACACCTTC. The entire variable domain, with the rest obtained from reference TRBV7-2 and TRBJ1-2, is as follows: GAGVSQSPSNKVTEKGKDVELRCDPISGHTALYWYRQSLGQGLEFLIYFQGNSAPDKSGLPSDRFSAERTGGSVSTLTIQRTQQEDSAVYLCASSLAGQGANGYTFGSGTRLTVV.